The 9 T cell receptor beta chains presented below share a single source sample, sequenced in a study of cytomegalovirus exposure and HLA in healthy donors. The PCR used 60 Vbeta and 13 Jbeta primers. Generated by immunoSEQ multiplex PCR, the TCRdb table keeps only in-frame clones and is missing some. The table lists 66,000 or so clones, approximately 88% of them singletons. The sample was PBMCs. The origin of the receptors is a man aged 25 to 45 in good health and CMV-seropositive.

V usage is TRBV15 and J usage is TRBJ2-1; 8 positions match TRBD1. The CDR3 totals 15 residues. Germline V lookup: CDR1 LNHNV, CDR2 YYDKDF (reference sequence). V gave up 5 bases and J gave up 7 bases; unmatched junction bases: 10. The CDR3 reads CATSLLGQGRNEQFF. The DNA of the CDR3 is TGTGCCACCAGCCTTCTAGGACAGGGACGGAATGAGCAGTTCTTC.

The V gene is TRBV16, the J gene TRBJ2-1, with D tentatively TRBD2 (6 bases). V lost 4 bases, J lost 4 bases, and 23 bases lay in between. The CDR3 loop spans 18 amino acids. Germline V CDR1 and CDR2: KGHSY, FQNENV. The CDR3 spells CASSPAGSSGPTYNEQFF. The CDR3 DNA sequence: TGTGCCAGCAGCCCCGCGGGAAGCTCGGGGCCAACATACAATGAGCAGTTCTTC.

The chain combines TRBV9 with TRBJ1-1; D is perhaps TRBD1 (6 bases). The CDR3 runs to 13 residues. CDR1 SGDLS and CDR2 YYNGEE come from the germline V gene. Trimming pared 3 bases from V and 3 bases from J, leaving 9 bases between. The CDR3 region is CASSEQGYTEAFF. The CDR3 DNA reads as TGTGCCAGCAGCGAACAGGGATACACTGAAGCTTTCTTT.

The chain couples TRBV15 to TRBJ1-2, with unresolved D. Per the germline V gene, CDR1 is LNHNV and CDR2 is YYDKDF (reference sequence). CDR3 size: 12 residues. Trimming shortened V by 1 base and J by 6 bases, and 6 bases separated the two germline ends. CDR3 in amino acids: CATSRGGNGYTF. Written as DNA, the CDR3 is TGTGCCACCAGCAGAGGAGGAAATGGCTACACCTTC. Full variable domain (outside the CDR3, taken from reference TRBV15 and TRBJ1-2): DAMVIQNPRYQVTQFGKPVTLSCSQTLNHNVMYWYQQKSSQAPKLLFHYYDKDFNNEADTPDNFQSRRPNTSFCFLDIRSPGLGDTAMYLCATSRGGNGYTFGSGTRLTVV.

The V and J genes are TRBV30 and TRBJ1-4; D gene uncertain. Germline values: CDR1 GTSNPN, CDR2 SVGIG (reference sequence). The CDR3 runs 12 residues. V lost 1 base, J lost 8 bases, and 8 bases lay in between. CDR3: CAWSGLREKLFF. The CDR3 DNA sequence: TGTGCCTGGAGTGGACTAAGGGAAAAACTGTTTTTT.

The V gene is TRBV7-2, the J gene TRBJ2-7; D may be TRBD1 (5 bases). The CDR3 contains 13 residues. Trimming removed 1 base from V and 3 bases from J, with 7 bases in between. From germline, CDR1 is SGHTA and CDR2 FQGNSA. CDR3 loop: CASSLGTHYEQYF. For the CDR3, the DNA is TGTGCCAGCAGCTTAGGGACACACTACGAGCAGTACTTC.

The rearrangement joins TRBV28 to TRBJ2-7, with 12 bases lining up with TRBD1. Trimming cost V 8 bases and J 6 bases; bases outside gene matches: 11. The CDR3 is made up of 15 amino acids. Germline V lookup: CDR1 MDHEN, CDR2 SYDVKM. This CDR3 is CASEIPGQGAVEQYF. For the CDR3, the DNA is TGTGCCAGCGAAATACCGGGACAGGGGGCTGTCGAGCAGTACTTC.

This clone was seen just once. The rearrangement joins TRBV30 to TRBJ2-7; TRBD1 agrees at 7 bases. The CDR3 runs to 12 residues. J gave up 3 bases and V 6 bases, and 5 bases lay outside the gene matches. Germline assignment: CDR1 GTSNPN and CDR2 SVGIG (reference sequence). The CDR3 bases are TGTGCCTGCCACGGGACAGTCTACGAGCAGTACTTC. As protein: CACHGTVYEQYF.

The V call is TRBV19, the J call TRBJ1-1, with no clear D. The V gene's germline CDR1 is LNHDA and CDR2 SQIVND (reference sequence). The V and J ends lost 7 bases and 0 bases respectively, with 12 bases between them. The CDR3 sequence is 14 residues long. DNA for the CDR3: TGTGCCAGTATTAATACAGAGATGAACACTGAAGCTTTCTTT. Translated: CASINTEMNTEAFF.